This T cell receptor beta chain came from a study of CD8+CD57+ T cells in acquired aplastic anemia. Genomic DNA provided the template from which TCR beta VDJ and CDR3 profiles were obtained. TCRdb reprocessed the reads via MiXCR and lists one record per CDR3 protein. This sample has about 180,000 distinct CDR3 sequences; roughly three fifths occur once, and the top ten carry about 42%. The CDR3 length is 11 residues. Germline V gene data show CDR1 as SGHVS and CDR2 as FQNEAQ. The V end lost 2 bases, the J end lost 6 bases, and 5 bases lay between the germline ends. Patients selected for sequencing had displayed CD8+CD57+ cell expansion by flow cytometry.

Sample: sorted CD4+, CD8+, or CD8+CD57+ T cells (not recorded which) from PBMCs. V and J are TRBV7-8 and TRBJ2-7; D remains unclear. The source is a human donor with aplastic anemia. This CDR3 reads CASSLNSEQYF. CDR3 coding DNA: TGTGCCAGCAGCTTAAATAGCGAGCAGTACTTC.